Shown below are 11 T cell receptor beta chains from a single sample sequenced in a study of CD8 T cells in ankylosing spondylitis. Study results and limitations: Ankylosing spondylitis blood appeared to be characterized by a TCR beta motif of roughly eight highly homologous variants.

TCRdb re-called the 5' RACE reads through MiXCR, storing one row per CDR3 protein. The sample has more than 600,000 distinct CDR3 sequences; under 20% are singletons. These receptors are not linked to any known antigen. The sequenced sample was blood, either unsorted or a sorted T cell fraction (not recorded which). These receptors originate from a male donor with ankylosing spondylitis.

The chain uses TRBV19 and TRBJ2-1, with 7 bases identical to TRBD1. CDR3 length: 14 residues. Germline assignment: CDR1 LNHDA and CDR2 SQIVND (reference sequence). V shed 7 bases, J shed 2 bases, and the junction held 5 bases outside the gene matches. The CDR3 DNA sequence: TGTGCCAGTACCCCGGGACAGACCTACAATGAGCAGTTCTTC. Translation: CASTPGQTYNEQFF.

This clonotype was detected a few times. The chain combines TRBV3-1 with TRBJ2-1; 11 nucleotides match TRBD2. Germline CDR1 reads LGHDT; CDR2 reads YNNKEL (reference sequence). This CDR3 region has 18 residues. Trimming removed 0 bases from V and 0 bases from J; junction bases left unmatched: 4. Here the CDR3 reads CASSQDYSGRASYNEQFF. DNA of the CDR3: TGTGCCAGCAGCCAAGATTATAGCGGGAGGGCCTCCTACAATGAGCAGTTCTTC.

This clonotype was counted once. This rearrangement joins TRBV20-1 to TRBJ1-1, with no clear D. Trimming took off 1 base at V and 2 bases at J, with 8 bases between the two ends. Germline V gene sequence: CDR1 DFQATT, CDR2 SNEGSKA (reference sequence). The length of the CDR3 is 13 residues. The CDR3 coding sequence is TGCAGTGCTAGAGGTTCACTAAACACTGAAGCTTTCTTT. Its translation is CSARGSLNTEAFF.

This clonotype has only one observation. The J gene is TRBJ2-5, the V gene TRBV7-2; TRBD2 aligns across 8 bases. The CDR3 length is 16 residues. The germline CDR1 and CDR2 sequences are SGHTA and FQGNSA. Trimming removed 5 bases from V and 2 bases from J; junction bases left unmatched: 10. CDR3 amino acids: CASSRGASGRQETQYF. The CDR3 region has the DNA TGTGCCAGCAGCCGAGGGGCTAGCGGGCGGCAAGAGACCCAGTACTTC. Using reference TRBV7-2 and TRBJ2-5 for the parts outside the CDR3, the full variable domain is GAGVSQSPSNKVTEKGKDVELRCDPISGHTALYWYRQSLGQGLEFLIYFQGNSAPDKSGLPSDRFSAERTGGSVSTLTIQRTQQEDSAVYLCASSRGASGRQETQYFGPGTRLLVL.

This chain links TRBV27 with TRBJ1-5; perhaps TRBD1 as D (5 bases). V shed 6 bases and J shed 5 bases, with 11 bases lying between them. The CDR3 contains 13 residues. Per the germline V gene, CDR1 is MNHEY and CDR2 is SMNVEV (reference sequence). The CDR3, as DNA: TGTGCCAGCAGCATCGGAGGGGATCAGCCCCAGCATTTT. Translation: CASSIGGDQPQHF.

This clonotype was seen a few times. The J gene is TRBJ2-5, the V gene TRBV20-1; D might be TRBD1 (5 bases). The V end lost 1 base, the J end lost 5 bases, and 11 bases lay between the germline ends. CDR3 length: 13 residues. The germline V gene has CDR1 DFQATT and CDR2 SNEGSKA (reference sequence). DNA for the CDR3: TGCAGTGCTAGAGTAGCAGGGTCGGAGACCCAGTACTTC. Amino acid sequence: CSARVAGSETQYF.

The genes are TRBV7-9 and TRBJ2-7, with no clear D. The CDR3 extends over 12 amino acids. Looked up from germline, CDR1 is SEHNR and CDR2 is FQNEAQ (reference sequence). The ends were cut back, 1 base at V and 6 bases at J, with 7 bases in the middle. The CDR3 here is CASSLGYIEQYF. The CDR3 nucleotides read TGTGCCAGCAGCTTAGGGTACATCGAGCAGTACTTC.

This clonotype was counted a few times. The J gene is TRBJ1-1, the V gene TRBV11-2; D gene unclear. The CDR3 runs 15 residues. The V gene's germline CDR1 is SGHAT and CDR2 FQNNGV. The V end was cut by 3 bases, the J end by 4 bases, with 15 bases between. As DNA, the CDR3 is TGTGCCAGCAGCTTGGTACAGCCCCCGGGCACTGAAGCTTTCTTT. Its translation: CASSLVQPPGTEAFF.

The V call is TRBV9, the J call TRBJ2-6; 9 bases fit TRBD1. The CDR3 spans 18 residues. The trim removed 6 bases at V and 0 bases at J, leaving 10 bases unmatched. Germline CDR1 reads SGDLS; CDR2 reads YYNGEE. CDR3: CASNKSGTGPSGANVLTF. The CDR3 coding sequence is TGTGCCAGCAACAAGTCCGGGACAGGGCCCTCTGGGGCCAACGTCCTGACTTTC.

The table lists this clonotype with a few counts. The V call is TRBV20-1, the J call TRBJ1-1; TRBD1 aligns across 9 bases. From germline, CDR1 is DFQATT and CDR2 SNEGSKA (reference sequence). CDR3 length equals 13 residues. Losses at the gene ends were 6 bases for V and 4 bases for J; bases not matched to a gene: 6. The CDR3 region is CSARDRVSTEAFF. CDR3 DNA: TGCAGTGCCCGGGACAGGGTTTCCACTGAAGCTTTCTTT.

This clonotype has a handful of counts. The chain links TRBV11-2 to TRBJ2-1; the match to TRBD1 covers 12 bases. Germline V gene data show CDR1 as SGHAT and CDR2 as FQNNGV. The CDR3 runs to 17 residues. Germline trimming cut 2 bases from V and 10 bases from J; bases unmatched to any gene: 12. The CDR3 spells CASSLSNWDRGLFEQFF. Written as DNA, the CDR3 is TGTGCCAGCAGCTTAAGTAATTGGGACAGGGGGCTCTTCGAGCAGTTCTTC.